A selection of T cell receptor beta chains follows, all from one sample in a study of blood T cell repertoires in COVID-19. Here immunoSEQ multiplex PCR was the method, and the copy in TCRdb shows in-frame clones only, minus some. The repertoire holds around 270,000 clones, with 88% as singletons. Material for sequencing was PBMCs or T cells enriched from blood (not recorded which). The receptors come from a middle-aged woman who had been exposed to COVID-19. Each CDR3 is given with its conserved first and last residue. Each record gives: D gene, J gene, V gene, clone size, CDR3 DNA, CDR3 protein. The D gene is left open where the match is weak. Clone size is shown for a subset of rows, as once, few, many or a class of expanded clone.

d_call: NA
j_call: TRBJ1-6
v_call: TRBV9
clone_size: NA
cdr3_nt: TGTGCCAGCAGCGTAGTTGGCCACCATAATTCACCCCTCCACTTT
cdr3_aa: CASSVVGHHNSPLHF

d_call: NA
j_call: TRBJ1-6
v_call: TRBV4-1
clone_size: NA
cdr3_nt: TGCGCCAGCAGCCGGTATATCGGCGTTCCCCGGGCACCCCTCCACTTT
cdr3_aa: CASSRYIGVPRAPLHF

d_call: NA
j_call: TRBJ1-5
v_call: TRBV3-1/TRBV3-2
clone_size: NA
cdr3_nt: TGTGCCAGCAGCCAAGGGGGCAGCAATCAGCCCCAGCATTTT
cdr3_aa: CASSQGGSNQPQHF

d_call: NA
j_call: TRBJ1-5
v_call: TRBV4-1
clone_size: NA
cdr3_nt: TGCGCCAGCAGCCAAGATATTGGAGCGGACCGACCTTCCGATCAGCCCCAGCATTTT
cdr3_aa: CASSQDIGADRPSDQPQHF

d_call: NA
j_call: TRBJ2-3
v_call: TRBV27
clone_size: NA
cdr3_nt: TGTGCCAGCAGTTTAGGGAGCACTACAGATACGCAGTATTTT
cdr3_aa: CASSLGSTTDTQYF

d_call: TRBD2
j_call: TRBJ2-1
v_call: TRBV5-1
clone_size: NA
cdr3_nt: TGTGCCAGCAGCTCGGCTCTTCTAGCGGTCGAAGGGTACAATGAGCAGTTCTTC
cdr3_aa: CASSSALLAVEGYNEQFF

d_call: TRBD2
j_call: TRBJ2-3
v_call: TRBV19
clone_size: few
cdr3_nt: TGTGCCAGTAGTTCCCGGACTAGCGGGATCGGGGCAGATACGCAGTATTTT
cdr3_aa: CASSSRTSGIGADTQYF

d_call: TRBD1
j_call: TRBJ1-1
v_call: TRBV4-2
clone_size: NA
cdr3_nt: TGTGCCAGCAGCCAAGGAGAGGGACAGGGATCCACTGAAGCTTTCTTT
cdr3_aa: CASSQGEGQGSTEAFF

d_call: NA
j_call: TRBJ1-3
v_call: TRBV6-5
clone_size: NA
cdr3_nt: TGTGCCAGCAGTTACTCTTCTACTGGAAACACCATATATTTT
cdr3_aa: CASSYSSTGNTIYF

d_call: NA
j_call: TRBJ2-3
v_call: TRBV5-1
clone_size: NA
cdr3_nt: TGTGCCAGCAGGGCGGGGACAGTCGGCACAGATACGCAGTATTTT
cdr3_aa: CASRAGTVGTDTQYF

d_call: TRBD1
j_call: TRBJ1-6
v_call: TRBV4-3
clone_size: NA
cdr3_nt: TGCGCCAGCAGCCAACCTTCGACGCAGGGTCAGGGGGTGAATTCACCCCTCCACTTT
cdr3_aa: CASSQPSTQGQGVNSPLHF

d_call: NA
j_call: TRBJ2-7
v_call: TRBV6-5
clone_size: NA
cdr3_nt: TGTGCCAGCCTCCCCACCGGAGGGATCGAGCAGTACTTC
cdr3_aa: CASLPTGGIEQYF

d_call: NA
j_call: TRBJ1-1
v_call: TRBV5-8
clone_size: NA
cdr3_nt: TGTGCCAGCAGCTTGTGGCAACAGGTTCTGGAAGCTTTCTTT
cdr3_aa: CASSLWQQVLEAFF

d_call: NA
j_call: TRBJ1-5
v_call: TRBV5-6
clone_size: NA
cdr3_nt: TGTGCCAGCAGCTTGGGCACCGGGATACATAGCAATCAGCCCCAGCATTTT
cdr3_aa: CASSLGTGIHSNQPQHF

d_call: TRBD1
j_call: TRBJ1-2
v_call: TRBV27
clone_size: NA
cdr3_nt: TGTGCCAGCAGTTCGACAGGGAACGCCGGCTATGGCTACACCTTC
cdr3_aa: CASSSTGNAGYGYTF

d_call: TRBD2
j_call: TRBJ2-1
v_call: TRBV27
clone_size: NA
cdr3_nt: TGTGCCAGCAGTCCCCGGCGGCCGGGGGGTACATATGAGAATGAGCAGTTCTTC
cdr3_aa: CASSPRRPGGTYENEQFF

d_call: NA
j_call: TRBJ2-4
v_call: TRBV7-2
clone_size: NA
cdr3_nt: TGTGCCAGCAGCTCCAAAGCAGGGGACCGGAAAAACATTCAGTACTTC
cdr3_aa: CASSSKAGDRKNIQYF

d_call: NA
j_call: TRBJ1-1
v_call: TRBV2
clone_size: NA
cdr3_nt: TGTGCCAGCAGTGAACAGGGGAAGAACACTGAAGCTTTCTTT
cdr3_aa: CASSEQGKNTEAFF

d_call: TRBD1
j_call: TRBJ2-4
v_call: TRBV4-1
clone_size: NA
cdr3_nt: TGCGCCAGCAGCCTCGGACAGGCTCGAACCGCCAAAAACATTCAGTACTTC
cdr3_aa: CASSLGQARTAKNIQYF

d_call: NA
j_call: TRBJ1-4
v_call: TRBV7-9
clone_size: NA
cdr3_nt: TGTGCCAGCAGCCCCGGGCCGGACAGCTGGAATGAAAAACTGTTTTTT
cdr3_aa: CASSPGPDSWNEKLFF

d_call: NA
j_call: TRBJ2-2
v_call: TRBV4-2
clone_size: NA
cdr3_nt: TGTGCCAGCAGCCAAGATCTGCGGAAGGCCGGGGAGCTGTTTTTT
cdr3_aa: CASSQDLRKAGELFF

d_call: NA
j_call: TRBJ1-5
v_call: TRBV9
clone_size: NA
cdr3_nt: TGTGCCAGCAGCGCAGACAGTTATAGCAATCAGCCCCAGCATTTT
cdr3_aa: CASSADSYSNQPQHF

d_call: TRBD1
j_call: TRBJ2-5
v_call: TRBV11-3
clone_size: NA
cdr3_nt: TGTGCCAGCAGCTTAGGCAACAGGGGGGAGACCCAGTACTTC
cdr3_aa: CASSLGNRGETQYF

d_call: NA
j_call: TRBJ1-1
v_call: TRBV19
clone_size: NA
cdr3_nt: TGTGCCAGTAGTATAGATCCCCGGTCGGGGGGCCTTAACACTGAAGCTTTCTTT
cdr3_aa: CASSIDPRSGGLNTEAFF

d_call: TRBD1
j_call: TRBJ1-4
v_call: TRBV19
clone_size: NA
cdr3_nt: TGTGCCAGCATAGGACAGGGGGCGCTTAATGAAAAACTGTTTTTT
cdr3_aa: CASIGQGALNEKLFF

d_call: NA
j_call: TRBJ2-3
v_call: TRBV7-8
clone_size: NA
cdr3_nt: TGTGCCAGCAGCCAGACGGACTGGAGCACAGATACGCAGTATTTT
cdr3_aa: CASSQTDWSTDTQYF

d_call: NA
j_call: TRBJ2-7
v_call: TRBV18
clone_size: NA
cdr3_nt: TGTGCCAGCTCACCAAGGAGGGGCTCCTACGAGCAGTACTTC
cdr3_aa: CASSPRRGSYEQYF

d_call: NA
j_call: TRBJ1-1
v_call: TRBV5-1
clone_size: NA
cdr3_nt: TGCGCCAGCAGCTTGGGCAGGGGAGGGGCTGAAGCTTTCTTT
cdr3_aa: CASSLGRGGAEAFF

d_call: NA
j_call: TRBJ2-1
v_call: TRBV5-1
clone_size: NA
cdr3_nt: TGCGCCAGCAGCCCGCGCACAGGGCCACTAGTGGAGCAGTTCTTC
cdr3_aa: CASSPRTGPLVEQFF

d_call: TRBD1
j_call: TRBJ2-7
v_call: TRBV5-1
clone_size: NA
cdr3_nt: TGCGCCAGCAGCTTGGAAGTAGTGGACAGGGTTTACGAGCAGTACTTC
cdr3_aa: CASSLEVVDRVYEQYF

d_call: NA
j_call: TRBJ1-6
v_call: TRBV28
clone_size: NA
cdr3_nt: TGTGCCAGCCTCAGGGAAAATAATTCACCCCTCCACTTT
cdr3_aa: CASLRENNSPLHF

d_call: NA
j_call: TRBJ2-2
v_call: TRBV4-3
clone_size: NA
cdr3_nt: TGCGCCAGCAGCCAAGATAAGAGATCGAACACCGGGGAGCTGTTTTTT
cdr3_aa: CASSQDKRSNTGELFF

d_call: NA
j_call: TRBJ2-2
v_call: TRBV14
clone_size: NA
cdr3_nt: TGTGCCAGCAGCGTCCTAACGTTTAACACCGGGGAGCTGTTTTTT
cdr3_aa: CASSVLTFNTGELFF

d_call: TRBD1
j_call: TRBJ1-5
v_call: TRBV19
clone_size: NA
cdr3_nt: TGTGCCAGTAGTATCATCAGGGGGTGGAAAGCCAATCAGCCCCAGCATTTT
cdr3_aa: CASSIIRGWKANQPQHF

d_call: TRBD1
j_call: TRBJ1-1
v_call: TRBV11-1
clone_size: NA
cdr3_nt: TGTGCCAGCAGCCCATACAGGGGGCGGCTGCCAGCTTTCTTT
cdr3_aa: CASSPYRGRLPAFF

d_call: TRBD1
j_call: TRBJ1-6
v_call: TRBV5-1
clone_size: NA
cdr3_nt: TGCGCCAGCAGCTTACGCCAATCAGGGGGTAGTTCACCCCTCCACTTT
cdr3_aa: CASSLRQSGGSSPLHF

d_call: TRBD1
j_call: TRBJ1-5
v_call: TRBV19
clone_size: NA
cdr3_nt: TGTGCCAGTAGTATGGGACAGGGGGTGAGTAGCAATCAGCCCCAGCATTTT
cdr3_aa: CASSMGQGVSSNQPQHF

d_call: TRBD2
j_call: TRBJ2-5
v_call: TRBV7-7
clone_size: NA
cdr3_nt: TGTGCTAGTGGCGCGATAGCGGGAACCAGCTCGGGGACCCAGTACTTC
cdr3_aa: CASGAIAGTSSGTQYF

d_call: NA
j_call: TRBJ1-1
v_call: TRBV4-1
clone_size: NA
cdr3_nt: TGCGCCAGCAGCCACCTCGGAGGATTCGGGAACACTGAAGCTTTCTTT
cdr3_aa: CASSHLGGFGNTEAFF

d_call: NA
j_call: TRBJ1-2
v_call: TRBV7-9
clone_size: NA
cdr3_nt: TGTGCCAGCTTACCCGGGGGGGCAGGTGGCTACACCTTC
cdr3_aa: CASLPGGAGGYTF

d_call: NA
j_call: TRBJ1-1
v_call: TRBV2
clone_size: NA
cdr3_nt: TGTGCCAGCAGACTCCGGGACACGAACACTGAAGCTTTCTTT
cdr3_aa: CASRLRDTNTEAFF

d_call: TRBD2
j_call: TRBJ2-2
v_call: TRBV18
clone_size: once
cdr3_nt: TGTGCCAGCTCACCTAGCGGGACTATCACCGGGGAGCTGTTTTTT
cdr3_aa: CASSPSGTITGELFF

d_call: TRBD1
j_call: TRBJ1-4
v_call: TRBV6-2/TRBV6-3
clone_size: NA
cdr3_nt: TGTGCCAGCAGTAGGGGGCGAGGTAATGAAAAACTGTTTTTT
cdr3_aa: CASSRGRGNEKLFF

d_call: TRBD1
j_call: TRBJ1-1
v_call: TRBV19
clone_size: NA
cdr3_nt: TGTGCCAGTAGTACACCATCCGACAGGGGGAACACTGAAGCTTTCTTT
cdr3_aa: CASSTPSDRGNTEAFF

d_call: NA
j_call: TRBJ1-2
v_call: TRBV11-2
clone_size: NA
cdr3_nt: TGTGCCAGCAGTCATGACAGCTTTAACTATGGCTACACCTTC
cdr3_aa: CASSHDSFNYGYTF

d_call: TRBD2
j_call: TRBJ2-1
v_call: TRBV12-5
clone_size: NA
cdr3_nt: TGTGCTAGTGGTTTAACCCCCCCCTGGACTAGCGGGAGAGCCTACAATGAGCAGTTCTTC
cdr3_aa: CASGLTPPWTSGRAYNEQFF

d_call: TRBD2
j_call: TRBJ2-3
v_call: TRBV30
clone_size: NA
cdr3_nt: TGTGCCTGGAGTGTAAACGGCGGGGGGGCCACAGATACGCAGTATTTT
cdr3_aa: CAWSVNGGGATDTQYF

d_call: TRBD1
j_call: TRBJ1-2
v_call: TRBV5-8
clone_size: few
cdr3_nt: TGTGCCAGCAGCTTACAGGGGTGGGAAGGCTACACCTTC
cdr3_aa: CASSLQGWEGYTF

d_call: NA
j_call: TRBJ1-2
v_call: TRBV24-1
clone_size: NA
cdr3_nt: TGTGCCACCAGTGATTTAGGGGGCTATGGCTACACCTTC
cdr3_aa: CATSDLGGYGYTF

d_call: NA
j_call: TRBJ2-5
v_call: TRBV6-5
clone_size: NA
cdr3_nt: TGTGCCACGGAGAGGGAGACCCAGTACTTC
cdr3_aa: CATERETQYF

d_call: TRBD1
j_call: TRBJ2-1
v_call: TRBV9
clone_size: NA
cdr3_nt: TGTGCCAGCAGCATCGCCGGGACAGGGGGCGTCTATGAGCAGTTCTTC
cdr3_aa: CASSIAGTGGVYEQFF

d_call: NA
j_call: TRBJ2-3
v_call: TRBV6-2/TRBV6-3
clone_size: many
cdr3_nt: TGTGCCAGCAGTTTCTACTCTATGTCGGGTAATACGCAGTATTTT
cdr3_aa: CASSFYSMSGNTQYF

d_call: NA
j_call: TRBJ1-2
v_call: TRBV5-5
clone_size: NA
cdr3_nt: TGTGCCAGCAGCTTGGACGGGTGGGGCTACACCTTC
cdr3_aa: CASSLDGWGYTF

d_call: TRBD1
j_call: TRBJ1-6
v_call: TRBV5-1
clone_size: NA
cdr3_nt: TGCGCCAGCAGCTTGGAGGGGGCCGGATTCGGTAATTCACCCCTCCACTTT
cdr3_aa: CASSLEGAGFGNSPLHF